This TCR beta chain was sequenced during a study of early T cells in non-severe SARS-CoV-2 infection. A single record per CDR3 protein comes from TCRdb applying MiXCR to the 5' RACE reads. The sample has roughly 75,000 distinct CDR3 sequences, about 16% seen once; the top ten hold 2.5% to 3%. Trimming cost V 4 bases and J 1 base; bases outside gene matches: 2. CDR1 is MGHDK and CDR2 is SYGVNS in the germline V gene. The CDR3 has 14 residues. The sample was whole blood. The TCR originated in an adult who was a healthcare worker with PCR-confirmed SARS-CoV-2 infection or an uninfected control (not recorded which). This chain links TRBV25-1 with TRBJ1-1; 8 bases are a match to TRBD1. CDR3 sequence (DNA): TGTGCCAGCAGTGCTGGACAGGGGAACACTGAAGCTTTCTTT. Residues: CASSAGQGNTEAFF.